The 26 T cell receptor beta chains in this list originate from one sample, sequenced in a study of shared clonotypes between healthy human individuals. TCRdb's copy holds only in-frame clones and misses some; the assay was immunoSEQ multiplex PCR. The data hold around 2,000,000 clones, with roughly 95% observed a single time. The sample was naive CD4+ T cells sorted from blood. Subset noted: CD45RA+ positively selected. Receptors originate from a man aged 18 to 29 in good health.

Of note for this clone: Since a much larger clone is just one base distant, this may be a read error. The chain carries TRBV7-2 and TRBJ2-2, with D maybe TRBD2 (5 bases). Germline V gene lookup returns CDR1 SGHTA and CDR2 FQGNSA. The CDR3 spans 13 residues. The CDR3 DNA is TGTGCCAGCAGCTTAGCGGGCACCGGGGAGCCGTTTTTT. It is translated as CASSLAGTGEPFF.

CDR3 nucleotides: TGTGCCAGCAGTTTATGGCGGGACAGGGGATCCGATACGCAGTATTTT. Amino acid sequence: CASSLWRDRGSDTQYF. The J gene is TRBJ2-3, the V gene TRBV27; 10 bases fit TRBD1. Germline CDR1 is MNHEY and CDR2 is SMNVEV (reference sequence). The trim removed 1 base at V and 6 bases at J, leaving 7 bases unmatched. The CDR3 contains 16 residues.

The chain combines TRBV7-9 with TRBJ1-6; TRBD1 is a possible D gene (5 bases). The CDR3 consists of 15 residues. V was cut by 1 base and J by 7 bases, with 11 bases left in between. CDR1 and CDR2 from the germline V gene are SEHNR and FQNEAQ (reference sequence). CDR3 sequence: CASSLEAGKNSPLHF. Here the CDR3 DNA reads TGTGCCAGCAGCTTAGAGGCAGGGAAAAATTCACCCCTCCACTTT.

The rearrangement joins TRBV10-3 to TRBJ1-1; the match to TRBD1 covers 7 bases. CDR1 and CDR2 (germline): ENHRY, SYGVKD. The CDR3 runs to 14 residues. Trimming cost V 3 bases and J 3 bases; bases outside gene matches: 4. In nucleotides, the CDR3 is TGTGCCATCAGTGACGGGCAGGGGGACACTGAAGCTTTCTTT. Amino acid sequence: CAISDGQGDTEAFF.

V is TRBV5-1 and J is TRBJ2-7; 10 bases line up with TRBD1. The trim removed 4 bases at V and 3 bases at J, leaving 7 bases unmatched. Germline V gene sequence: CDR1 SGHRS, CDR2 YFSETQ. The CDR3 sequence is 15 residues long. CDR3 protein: CASSLTGTGDYEQYF. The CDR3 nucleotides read TGCGCCAGCAGCCTAACCGGGACAGGGGACTACGAGCAGTACTTC.

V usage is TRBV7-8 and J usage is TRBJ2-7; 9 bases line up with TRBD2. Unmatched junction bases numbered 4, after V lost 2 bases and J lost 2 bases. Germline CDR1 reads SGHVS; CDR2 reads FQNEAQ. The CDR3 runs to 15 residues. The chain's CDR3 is CASSLSASGAYEQYF. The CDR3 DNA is TGTGCCAGCAGCTTATCGGCTAGCGGGGCCTACGAGCAGTACTTC.

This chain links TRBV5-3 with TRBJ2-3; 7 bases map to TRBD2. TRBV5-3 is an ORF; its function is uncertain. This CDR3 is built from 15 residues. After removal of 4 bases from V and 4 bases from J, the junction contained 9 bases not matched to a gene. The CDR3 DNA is TGTGCCAGAAGCCTACTTGCGGGGGACCCAGATACGCAGTATTTT. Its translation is CARSLLAGDPDTQYF.

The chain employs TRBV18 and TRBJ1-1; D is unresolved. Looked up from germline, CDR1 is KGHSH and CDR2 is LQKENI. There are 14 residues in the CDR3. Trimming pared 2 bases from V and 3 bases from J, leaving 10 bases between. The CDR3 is CASSPGHWDTEAFF. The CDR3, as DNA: TGTGCCAGCTCACCAGGCCATTGGGACACTGAAGCTTTCTTT.

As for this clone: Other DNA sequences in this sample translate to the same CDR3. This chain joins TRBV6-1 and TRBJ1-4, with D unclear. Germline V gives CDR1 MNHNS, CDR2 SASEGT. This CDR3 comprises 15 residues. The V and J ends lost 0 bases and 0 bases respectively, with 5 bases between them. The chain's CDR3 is CASSEASATNEKLFF. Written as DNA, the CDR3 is TGTGCCAGCAGTGAAGCGTCTGCAACTAATGAAAAACTGTTTTTT.

The CDR3 spells CASSPLRVEQFF. Here the CDR3 DNA reads TGTGCCAGCAGCCCCCTAAGGGTTGAGCAGTTCTTC. J is TRBJ2-1 and V is TRBV7-8, with D unclear. This CDR3 has 12 residues. Germline CDR1 SGHVS, CDR2 FQNEAQ. V lost 5 bases and J lost 9, with 11 bases in between.

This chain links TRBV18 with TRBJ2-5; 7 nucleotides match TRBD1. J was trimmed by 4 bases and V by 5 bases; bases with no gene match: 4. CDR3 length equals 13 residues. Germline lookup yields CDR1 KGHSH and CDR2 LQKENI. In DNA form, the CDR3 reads TGTGCCAGCTCATCCCGACAGGGAGAGACCCAGTACTTC. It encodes CASSSRQGETQYF.

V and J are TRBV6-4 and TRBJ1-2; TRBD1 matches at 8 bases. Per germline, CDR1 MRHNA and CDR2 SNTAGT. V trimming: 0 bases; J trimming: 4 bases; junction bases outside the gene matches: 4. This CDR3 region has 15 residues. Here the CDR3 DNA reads TGTGCCAGCAGTGACTCGACAGGGGCCGGCTATGGCTACACCTTC. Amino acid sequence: CASSDSTGAGYGYTF.

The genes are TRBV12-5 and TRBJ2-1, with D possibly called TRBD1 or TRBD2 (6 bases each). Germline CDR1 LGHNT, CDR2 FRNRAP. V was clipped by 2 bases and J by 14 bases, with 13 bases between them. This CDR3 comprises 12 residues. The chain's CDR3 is CASGLLGGPEFF. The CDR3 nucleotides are TGTGCTAGTGGTTTGTTAGGGGGGCCTGAGTTCTTC.

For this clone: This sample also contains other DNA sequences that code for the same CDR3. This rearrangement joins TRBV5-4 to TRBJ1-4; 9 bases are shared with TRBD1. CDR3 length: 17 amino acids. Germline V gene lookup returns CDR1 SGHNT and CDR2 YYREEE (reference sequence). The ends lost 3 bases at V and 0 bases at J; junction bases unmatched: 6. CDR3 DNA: TGTGCCAGCAGCTCTTCGGGACAGGGCGCAACTAATGAAAAACTGTTTTTT. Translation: CASSSSGQGATNEKLFF.

The CDR3 sequence: CSTRRGSEQYF. CDR3 DNA sequence: TGCAGCACTCGTCGGGGGTCCGAGCAGTACTTC. J is TRBJ2-7 and V is TRBV20-1; D may be TRBD2 (6 bases). The CDR3 is 11 amino acids. The germline CDR1 and CDR2 sequences are DFQATT and SNEGSKA (reference sequence).

The CDR3 here is CASSPGAGKSSYEQYF. The CDR3 DNA reads as TGTGCCAGCTCACCAGGGGCAGGGAAAAGCTCCTACGAGCAGTACTTC. The chain has TRBV18 and TRBJ2-7; tentatively, D is TRBD1 (5 bases). Germline-derived CDR1 and CDR2 are KGHSH and LQKENI. Trimming cost V 2 bases and J 0 bases, with 14 bases left between them. The CDR3 is 16 residues long.

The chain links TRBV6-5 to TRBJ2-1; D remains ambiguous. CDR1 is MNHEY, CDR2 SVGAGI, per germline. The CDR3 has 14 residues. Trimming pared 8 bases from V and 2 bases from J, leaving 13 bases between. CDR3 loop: CASSTTPAYNEQFF. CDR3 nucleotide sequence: TGTGCCAGCTCTACGACGCCTGCCTACAATGAGCAGTTCTTC.

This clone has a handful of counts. The CDR3 spells CAISESGIHEQYF. The CDR3 DNA follows: TGTGCCATCAGTGAGAGCGGGATACACGAGCAGTACTTC. The V and J genes are TRBV10-3 and TRBJ2-7; 7 bases align to TRBD2. This CDR3 comprises 13 residues. V shed 2 bases and J 5 bases; nucleotides not matched to a gene: 3. The germline gives CDR1 ENHRY, CDR2 SYGVKD.

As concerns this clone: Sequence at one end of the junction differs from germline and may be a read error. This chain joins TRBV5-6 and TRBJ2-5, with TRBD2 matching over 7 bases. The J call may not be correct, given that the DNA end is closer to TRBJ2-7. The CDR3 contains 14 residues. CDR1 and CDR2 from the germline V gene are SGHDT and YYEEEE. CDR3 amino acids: CASSPPGLPYEQYF. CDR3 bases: TGCGCCAGCAGCCCTCCGGGACTACCCTACGAGCAGTACTTC.

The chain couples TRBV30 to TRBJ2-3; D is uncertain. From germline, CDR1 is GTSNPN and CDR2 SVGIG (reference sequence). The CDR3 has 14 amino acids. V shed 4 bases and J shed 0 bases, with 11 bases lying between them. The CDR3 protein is CAWTRSSSTDTQYF. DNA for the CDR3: TGTGCCTGGACCCGCAGTTCTAGCACAGATACGCAGTATTTT.

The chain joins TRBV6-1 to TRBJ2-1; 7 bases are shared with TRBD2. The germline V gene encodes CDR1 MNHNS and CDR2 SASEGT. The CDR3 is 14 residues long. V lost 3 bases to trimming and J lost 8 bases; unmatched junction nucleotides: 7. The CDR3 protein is CASSEAGVFDEQFF. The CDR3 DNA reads TGTGCCAGCAGTGAGGCGGGAGTATTTGATGAGCAGTTCTTC.

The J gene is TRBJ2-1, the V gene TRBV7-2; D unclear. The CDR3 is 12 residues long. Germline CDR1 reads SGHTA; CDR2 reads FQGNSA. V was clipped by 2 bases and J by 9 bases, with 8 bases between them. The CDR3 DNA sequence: TGTGCCAGCAGCTTACAACCCACTGAGCAGTTCTTC. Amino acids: CASSLQPTEQFF.

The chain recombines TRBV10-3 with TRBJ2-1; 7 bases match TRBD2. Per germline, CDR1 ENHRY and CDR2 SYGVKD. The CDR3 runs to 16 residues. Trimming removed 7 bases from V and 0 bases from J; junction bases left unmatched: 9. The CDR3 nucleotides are TGTGCCATCACTGGACTAGATGGGAGCTCCTACAATGAGCAGTTCTTC. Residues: CAITGLDGSSYNEQFF.

The DNA for the CDR3 is TGTGCCAGCAGACAGGGGAGGGCGAACACTGAAGCTTTCTTT. Its protein product is CASRQGRANTEAFF. V and J are TRBV2 and TRBJ1-1, with 7 bases matching TRBD1. With V trimmed by 6 bases and J by 1 base, 5 bases remained unmatched. This CDR3 has 14 amino acids. Per germline, CDR1 SNHLY and CDR2 FYNNEI.

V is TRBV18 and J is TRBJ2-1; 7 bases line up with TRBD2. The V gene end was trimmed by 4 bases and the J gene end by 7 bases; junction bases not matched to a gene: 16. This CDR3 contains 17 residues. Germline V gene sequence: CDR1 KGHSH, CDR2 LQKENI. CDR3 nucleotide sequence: TGTGCCAGCTCACAATTACGACTAAGCGGGATCCCTAATGAGCAGTTCTTC. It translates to CASSQLRLSGIPNEQFF. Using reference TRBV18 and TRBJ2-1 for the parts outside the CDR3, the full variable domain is NAGVMQNPRHLVRRRGQEARLRCSPMKGHSHVYWYRQLPEEGLKFMVYLQKENIIDESGMPKERFSAEFPKEGPSILRIQQVVRGDSAAYFCASSQLRLSGIPNEQFFGPGTRLTVL.

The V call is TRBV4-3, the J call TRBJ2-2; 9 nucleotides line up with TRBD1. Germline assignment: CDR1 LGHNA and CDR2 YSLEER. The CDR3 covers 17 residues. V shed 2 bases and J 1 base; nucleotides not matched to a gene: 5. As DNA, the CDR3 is TGCGCCAGCAGCCAACAGACAGGGGGTGGGAACACCGGGGAGCTGTTTTTT. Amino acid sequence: CASSQQTGGGNTGELFF.